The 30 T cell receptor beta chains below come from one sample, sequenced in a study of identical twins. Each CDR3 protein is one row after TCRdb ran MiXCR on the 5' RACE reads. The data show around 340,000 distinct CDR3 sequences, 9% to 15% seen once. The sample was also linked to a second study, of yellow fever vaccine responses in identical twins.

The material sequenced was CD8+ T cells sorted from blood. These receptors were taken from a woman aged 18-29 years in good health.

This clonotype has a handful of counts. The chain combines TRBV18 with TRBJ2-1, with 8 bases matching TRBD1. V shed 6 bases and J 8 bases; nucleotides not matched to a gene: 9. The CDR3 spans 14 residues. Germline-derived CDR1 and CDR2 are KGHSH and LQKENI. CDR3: CASSLMDREDEQFF. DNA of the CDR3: TGTGCCAGCTCCCTTATGGACAGGGAGGATGAGCAGTTCTTC.

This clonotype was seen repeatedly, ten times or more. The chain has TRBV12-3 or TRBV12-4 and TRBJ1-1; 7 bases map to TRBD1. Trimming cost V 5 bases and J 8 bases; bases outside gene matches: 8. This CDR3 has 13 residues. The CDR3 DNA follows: TGTGCCAGCAGTCCGCGACAGGGAATAGAAGCTTTCTTT. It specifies CASSPRQGIEAFF.

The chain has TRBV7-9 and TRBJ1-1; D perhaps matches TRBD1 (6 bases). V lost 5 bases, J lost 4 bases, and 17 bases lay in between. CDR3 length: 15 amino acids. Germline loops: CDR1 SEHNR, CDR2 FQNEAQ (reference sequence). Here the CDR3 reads CASSPTFRGGTEAFF. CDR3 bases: TGTGCCAGCAGCCCCACTTTCAGGGGAGGCACTGAAGCTTTCTTT.

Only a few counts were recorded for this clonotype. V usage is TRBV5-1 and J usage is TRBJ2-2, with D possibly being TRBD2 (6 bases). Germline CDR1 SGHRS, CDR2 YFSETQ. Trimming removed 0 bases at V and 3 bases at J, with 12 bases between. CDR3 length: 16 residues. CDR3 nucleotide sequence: TGCGCCAGCAGCTTGGATCCGGGAGTAGACACCGGGGAGCTGTTTTTT. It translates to CASSLDPGVDTGELFF. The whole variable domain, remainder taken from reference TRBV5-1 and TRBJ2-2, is KAGVTQTPRYLIKTRGQQVTLSCSPISGHRSVSWYQQTPGQGLQFLFEYFSETQRNKGNFPGRFSGRQFSNSRSEMNVSTLELGDSALYLCASSLDPGVDTGELFFGEGSRLTVL.

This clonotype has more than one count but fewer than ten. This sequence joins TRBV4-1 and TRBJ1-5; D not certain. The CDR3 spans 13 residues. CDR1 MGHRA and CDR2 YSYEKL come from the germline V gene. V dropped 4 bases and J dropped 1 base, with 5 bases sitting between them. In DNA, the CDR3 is TGCGCCAGCAGCCCCGCCAGCAATCAGCCCCAGCATTTT. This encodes CASSPASNQPQHF.

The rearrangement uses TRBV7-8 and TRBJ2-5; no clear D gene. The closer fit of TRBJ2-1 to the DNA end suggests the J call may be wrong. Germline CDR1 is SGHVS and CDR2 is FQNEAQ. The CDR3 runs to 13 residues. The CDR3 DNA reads TGTGCCAGCAGCTTGCTAGTCGGCGAGACCCAGTTCTTC. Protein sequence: CASSLLVGETQFF.

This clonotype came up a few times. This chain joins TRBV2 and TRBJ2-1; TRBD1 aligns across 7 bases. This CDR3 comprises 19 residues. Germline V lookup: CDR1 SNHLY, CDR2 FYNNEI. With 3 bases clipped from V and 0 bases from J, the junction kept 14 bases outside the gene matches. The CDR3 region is CASSDLNPGTVNSYNEQFF. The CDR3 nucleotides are TGTGCCAGCAGTGACCTCAATCCCGGGACAGTAAACTCCTACAATGAGCAGTTCTTC.

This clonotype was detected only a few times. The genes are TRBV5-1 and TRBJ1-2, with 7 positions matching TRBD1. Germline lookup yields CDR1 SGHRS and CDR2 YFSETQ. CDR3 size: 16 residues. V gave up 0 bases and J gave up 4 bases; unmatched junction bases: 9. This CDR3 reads CASSLVENRGPYGYTF. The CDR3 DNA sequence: TGCGCCAGCAGCTTGGTAGAAAACAGGGGTCCCTATGGCTACACCTTC.

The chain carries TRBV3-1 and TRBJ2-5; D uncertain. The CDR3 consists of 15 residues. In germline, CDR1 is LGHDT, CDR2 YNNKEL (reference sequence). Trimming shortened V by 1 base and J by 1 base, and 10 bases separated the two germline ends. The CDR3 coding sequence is TGTGCCAGCAGCCAAGGAGGAGACTTCCAAGAGACCCAGTACTTC. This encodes CASSQGGDFQETQYF.

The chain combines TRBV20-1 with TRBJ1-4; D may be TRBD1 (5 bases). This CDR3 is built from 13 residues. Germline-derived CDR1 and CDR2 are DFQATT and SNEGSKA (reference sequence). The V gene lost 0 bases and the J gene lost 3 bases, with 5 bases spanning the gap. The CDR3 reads CSAREGANEKLFF. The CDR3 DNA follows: TGCAGTGCTAGAGAAGGGGCTAATGAAAAACTGTTTTTT.

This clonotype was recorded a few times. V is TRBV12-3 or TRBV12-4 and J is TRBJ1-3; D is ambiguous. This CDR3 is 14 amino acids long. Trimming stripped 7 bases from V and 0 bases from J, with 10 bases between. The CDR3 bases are TGTGCCAGCATCGCGTCCAACTCTGGAAACACCATATATTTT. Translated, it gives CASIASNSGNTIYF.

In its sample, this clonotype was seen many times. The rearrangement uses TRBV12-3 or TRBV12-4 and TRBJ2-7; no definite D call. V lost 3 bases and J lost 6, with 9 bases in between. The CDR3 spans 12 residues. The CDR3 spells CASSFSRGEQYF. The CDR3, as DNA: TGTGCCAGCAGTTTTTCTCGCGGCGAGCAGTACTTC.

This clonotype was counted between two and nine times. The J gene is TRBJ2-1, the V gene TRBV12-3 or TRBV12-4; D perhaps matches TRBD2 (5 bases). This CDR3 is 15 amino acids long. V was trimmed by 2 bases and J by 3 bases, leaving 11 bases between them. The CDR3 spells CASSLYSGFYNEQFF. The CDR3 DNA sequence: TGTGCCAGCAGTTTATATTCGGGGTTCTACAATGAGCAGTTCTTC.

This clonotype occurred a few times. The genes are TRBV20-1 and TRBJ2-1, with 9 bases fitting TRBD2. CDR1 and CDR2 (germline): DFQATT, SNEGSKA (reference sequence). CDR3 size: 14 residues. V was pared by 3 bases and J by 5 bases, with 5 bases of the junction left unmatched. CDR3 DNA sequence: TGCAGTGCTAGTTCCAGCGGGGGGCACAATGAGCAGTTCTTC. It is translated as CSASSSGGHNEQFF.

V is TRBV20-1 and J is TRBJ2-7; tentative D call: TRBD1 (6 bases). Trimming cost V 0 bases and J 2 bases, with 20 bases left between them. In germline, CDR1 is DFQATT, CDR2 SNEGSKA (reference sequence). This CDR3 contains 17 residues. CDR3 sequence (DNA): TGCAGTGCTAGAGAACGCGTTCATGTACAGGGTACCTACGAGCAGTACTTC. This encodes CSARERVHVQGTYEQYF.

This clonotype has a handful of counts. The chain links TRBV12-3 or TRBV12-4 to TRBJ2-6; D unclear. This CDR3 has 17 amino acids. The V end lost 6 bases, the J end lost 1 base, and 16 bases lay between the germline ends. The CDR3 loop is CASSHAPTGSGANVLTF. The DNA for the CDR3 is TGTGCCAGCAGCCATGCCCCGACGGGTTCTGGGGCCAACGTCCTGACTTTC.

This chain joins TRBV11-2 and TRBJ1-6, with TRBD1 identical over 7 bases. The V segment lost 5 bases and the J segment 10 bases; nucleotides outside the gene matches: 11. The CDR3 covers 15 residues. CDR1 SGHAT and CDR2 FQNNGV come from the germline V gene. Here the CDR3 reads CASSHLSGQPSPLHF. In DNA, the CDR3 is TGTGCCAGCAGCCACCTCTCGGGACAGCCATCACCCCTCCACTTT.

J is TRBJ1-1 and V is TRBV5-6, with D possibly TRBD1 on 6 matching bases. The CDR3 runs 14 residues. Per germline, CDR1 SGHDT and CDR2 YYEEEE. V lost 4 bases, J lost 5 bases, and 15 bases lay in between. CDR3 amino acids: CASSPAGATTEAFF. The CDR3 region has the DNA TGTGCCAGCAGCCCAGCGGGGGCAACAACTGAAGCTTTCTTT.

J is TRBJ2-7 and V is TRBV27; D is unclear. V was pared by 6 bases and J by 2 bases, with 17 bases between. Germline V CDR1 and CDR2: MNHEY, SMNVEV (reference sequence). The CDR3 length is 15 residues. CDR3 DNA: TGTGCCAGCAGCCGATACAGTTACGAAACCTACGAGCAGTACTTC. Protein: CASSRYSYETYEQYF.

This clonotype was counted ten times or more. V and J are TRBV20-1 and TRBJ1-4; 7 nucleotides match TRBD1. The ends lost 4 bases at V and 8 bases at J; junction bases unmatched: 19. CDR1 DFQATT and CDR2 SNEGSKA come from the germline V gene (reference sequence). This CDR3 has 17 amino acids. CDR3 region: CSANGGDATGQGEKLFF. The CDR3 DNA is TGCAGTGCTAACGGGGGGGATGCGACAGGGCAAGGGGAAAAACTGTTTTTT.

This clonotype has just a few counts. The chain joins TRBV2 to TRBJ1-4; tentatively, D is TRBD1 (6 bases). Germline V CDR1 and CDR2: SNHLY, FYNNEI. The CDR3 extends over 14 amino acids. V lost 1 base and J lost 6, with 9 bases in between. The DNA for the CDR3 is TGTGCCAGCAGTGAAGACAGGGTTTATGAAAAACTGTTTTTT. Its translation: CASSEDRVYEKLFF.

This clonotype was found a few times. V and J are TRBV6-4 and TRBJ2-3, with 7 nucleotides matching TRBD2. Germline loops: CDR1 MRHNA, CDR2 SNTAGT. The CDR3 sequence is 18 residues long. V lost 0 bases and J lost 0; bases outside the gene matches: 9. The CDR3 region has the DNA TGTGCCAGCAGTGACTCTCATTTGGCTAGCGGTAGCACAGATACGCAGTATTTT. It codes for CASSDSHLASGSTDTQYF.

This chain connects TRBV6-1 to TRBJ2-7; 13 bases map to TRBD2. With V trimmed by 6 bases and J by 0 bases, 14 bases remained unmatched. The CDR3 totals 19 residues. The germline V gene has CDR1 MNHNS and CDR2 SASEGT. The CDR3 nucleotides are TGTGCCAGCAGGGTAGGGACTAGCGGGATTCACCTAAGCTCCTACGAGCAGTACTTC. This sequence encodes CASRVGTSGIHLSSYEQYF.

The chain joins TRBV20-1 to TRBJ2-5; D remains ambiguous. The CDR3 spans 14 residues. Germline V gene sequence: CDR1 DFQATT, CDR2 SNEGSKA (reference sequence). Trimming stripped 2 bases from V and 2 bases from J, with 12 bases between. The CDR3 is CSARSEAIQETQYF. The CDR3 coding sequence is TGCAGTGCTAGATCCGAAGCCATACAAGAGACCCAGTACTTC.

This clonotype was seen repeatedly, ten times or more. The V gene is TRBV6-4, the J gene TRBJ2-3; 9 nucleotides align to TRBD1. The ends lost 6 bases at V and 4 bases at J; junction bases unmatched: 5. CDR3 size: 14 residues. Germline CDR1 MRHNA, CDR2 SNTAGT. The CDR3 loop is CASSAGTGSDTQYF. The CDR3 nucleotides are TGTGCCAGCAGCGCCGGGACAGGGTCAGATACGCAGTATTTT.

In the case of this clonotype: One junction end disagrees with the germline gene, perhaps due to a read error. The CDR3 DNA reads TGTGCCAGCAGCTTCAGCCCGGGACAGGGGAACGCTGAAGCTTTCTTT. Amino acid sequence: CASSFSPGQGNAEAFF. This chain connects TRBV7-9 to TRBJ1-1, with TRBD1 identical over 10 bases. This CDR3 comprises 16 residues. The germline V gene encodes CDR1 SEHNR and CDR2 FQNEAQ (reference sequence).

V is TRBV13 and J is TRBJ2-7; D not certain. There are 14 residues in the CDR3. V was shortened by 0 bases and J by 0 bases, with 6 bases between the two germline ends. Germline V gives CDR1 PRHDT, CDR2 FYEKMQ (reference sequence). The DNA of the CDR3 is TGTGCCAGCAGCTTAGGGGTCAGCTCCTACGAGCAGTACGTC. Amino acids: CASSLGVSSYEQYV.

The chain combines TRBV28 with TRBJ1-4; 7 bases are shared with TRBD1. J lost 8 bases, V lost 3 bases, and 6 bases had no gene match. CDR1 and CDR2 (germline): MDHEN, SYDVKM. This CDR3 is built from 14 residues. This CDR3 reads CASSFRGKGEKLFF. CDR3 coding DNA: TGTGCCAGCAGTTTCAGGGGGAAGGGCGAAAAACTGTTTTTT.

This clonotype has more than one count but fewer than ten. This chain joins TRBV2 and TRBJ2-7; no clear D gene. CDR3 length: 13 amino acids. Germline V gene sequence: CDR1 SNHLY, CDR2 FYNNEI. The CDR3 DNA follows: TGTGCCAGCAGCGAAGAGTTGGGGTACGAGCAGTACGTC. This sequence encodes CASSEELGYEQYV.

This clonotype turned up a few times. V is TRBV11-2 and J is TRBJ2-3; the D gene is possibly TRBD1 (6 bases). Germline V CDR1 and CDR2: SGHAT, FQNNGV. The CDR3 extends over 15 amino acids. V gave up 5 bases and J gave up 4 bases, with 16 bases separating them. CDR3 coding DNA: TGTGCCAGCAGCGACGCTGACAGGTTCGCAGATACGCAGTATTTT. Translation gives CASSDADRFADTQYF.